These 24 T cell receptor beta chains were all obtained from the same sample, sequenced in a study of blood T cells in healthy people across ages. A second PCR of 7 to 11 cycles used a sample-barcoded 5' primer and a J-beta primer mix. TCRdb reprocessed the 5' RACE reads via MiXCR and lists one record per CDR3 protein. This table holds about 1.4 million distinct CDR3 sequences, approximately 59% found once. Sequenced input: blood. The receptors derive from a man aged 18 to 30 in good health.

This chain connects TRBV10-3 to TRBJ2-7; 13 bases map to TRBD2. Per germline, CDR1 ENHRY and CDR2 SYGVKD. J gave up 0 bases and V 10 bases, and 6 bases lay outside the gene matches. The length of the CDR3 is 15 residues. The CDR3 reads CATRLAGGPSYEQYF. CDR3 nucleotide sequence: TGTGCCACCAGACTAGCGGGAGGACCCTCCTACGAGCAGTACTTC.

This sequence joins TRBV5-5 and TRBJ2-3, with 9 bases identical to TRBD2. Germline values: CDR1 SGHKS, CDR2 YYEKEE (reference sequence). V was clipped by 0 bases and J by 2 bases; unmatched bases: 7. CDR3 length: 17 residues. CDR3 sequence reads: CASSLALAGDFTDTQYF. Here the CDR3 DNA reads TGTGCCAGCAGCTTGGCCTTAGCGGGAGACTTCACAGATACGCAGTATTTT.

This clonotype was observed a single time. The rearrangement uses TRBV27 and TRBJ2-7, with D perhaps matching TRBD1 (6 bases). Trimming shortened V by 5 bases and J by 0 bases, and 11 bases separated the two germline ends. Germline CDR1 is MNHEY and CDR2 is SMNVEV (reference sequence). The CDR3 runs 14 residues. The CDR3 protein is CASSTWTVSYEQYF. Written as DNA, the CDR3 is TGTGCCAGCAGTACCTGGACAGTCTCCTACGAGCAGTACTTC.

This chain connects TRBV15 to TRBJ2-4; D not resolved. The better agreement between TRBJ2-7 and the DNA end casts doubt on the J call. CDR1 is LNHNV and CDR2 is YYDKDF in the germline V gene (reference sequence). The CDR3 runs to 15 residues. In nucleotides, the CDR3 is TGTGCCACCAGCATGCGTGCCGGGCTAACCCCCGAGCAGTACTTC. It codes for CATSMRAGLTPEQYF.

Only one count was recorded for this clonotype. The V gene is TRBV6-2 or TRBV6-3, the J gene TRBJ1-2; tentative D call: TRBD1 (5 bases). Germline CDR1 reads MNHEY; CDR2 reads SVGEGT. The ends were cut back, 2 bases at V and 0 bases at J, with 13 bases in the middle. CDR3 length: 16 amino acids. The CDR3 loop is CASSYLRGQANYGYTF. CDR3 DNA: TGTGCCAGCAGTTACCTCCGAGGACAAGCTAACTATGGCTACACCTTC.

This clonotype occurred a few times. The rearrangement uses TRBV27 and TRBJ2-1; no definite D call. Per germline, CDR1 MNHEY and CDR2 SMNVEV (reference sequence). CDR3 size: 16 residues. V lost 8 bases to trimming and J lost 7 bases, with 24 bases between them. This CDR3 is CASSRTSANGINEQFF. Here the CDR3 DNA reads TGTGCCAGCTCCAGGACCTCCGCTAATGGGATTAATGAGCAGTTCTTC.

The chain recombines TRBV20-1 with TRBJ2-7, with D perhaps assigned TRBD1 or TRBD2 (5 bases each). The length of the CDR3 is 15 residues. V gave up 6 bases and J gave up 1 base, with 19 bases separating them. Germline CDR1 reads DFQATT; CDR2 reads SNEGSKA (reference sequence). CDR3 in amino acids: CSARRRDGLSYEQYF. In nucleotides, the CDR3 is TGCAGTGCCCGACGTCGGGACGGATTATCCTACGAGCAGTACTTC.

In its sample, this clonotype was seen once. This rearrangement joins TRBV13 to TRBJ2-3, with TRBD2 matching over 9 bases. With V trimmed by 1 base and J by 2 bases, 4 bases remained unmatched. The length of the CDR3 is 16 residues. The V gene's germline CDR1 is PRHDT and CDR2 FYEKMQ (reference sequence). The CDR3, as DNA: TGTGCCAGCAGCTTAGTGCTAGCGGGATTCACAGATACGCAGTATTTT. It codes for CASSLVLAGFTDTQYF.

The chain employs TRBV12-3 or TRBV12-4 and TRBJ1-2, with D tentatively TRBD1 (5 bases). The CDR3 is made up of 15 amino acids. V was clipped by 7 bases and J by 7 bases, with 22 bases between them. CDR3 nucleotide sequence: TGTGCCAGCACCTTTGCCGAGGACACCCTCCGTGGCTACACCTTC. It codes for CASTFAEDTLRGYTF.

The CDR3 DNA reads TGTGCCAGGAGGCTCTACAATGAGCAGTTCTTC. Translation: CARRLYNEQFF. The chain employs TRBV2 and TRBJ2-1, with no clear D. Trimming pared 9 bases from V and 3 bases from J, leaving 6 bases between. CDR3 length: 11 residues. Germline loops: CDR1 SNHLY, CDR2 FYNNEI.

The chain combines TRBV6-2 or TRBV6-3 with TRBJ2-3; TRBD2 aligns across 8 bases. V shed 0 bases and J 2 bases; nucleotides not matched to a gene: 7. The CDR3 runs 17 residues. Germline CDR1 is MNHEY and CDR2 is SVGEGT. The CDR3 is CASSYSTAGGHTDTQYF. CDR3 nucleotides: TGTGCCAGCAGTTACTCGACCGCGGGGGGACACACAGATACGCAGTATTTT.

The gene calls are TRBV11-1 and TRBJ1-1; D gene uncertain. Per the germline V gene, CDR1 is SGHAT and CDR2 is FQDESV (reference sequence). CDR3 length: 13 residues. The germline V and J ends were trimmed by 1 base and 4 bases, with 7 bases remaining between them. The chain's CDR3 is CASSLGSTTEAFF. The CDR3 DNA reads TGTGCCAGCAGCTTAGGAAGTACCACTGAAGCTTTCTTT.

V gene TRBV6-5 combines with J gene TRBJ1-2; 10 bases are shared with TRBD1. With 8 bases clipped from V and 8 bases from J, the junction kept 11 bases outside the gene matches. Germline CDR1 reads MNHEY; CDR2 reads SVGAGI. This CDR3 spans 14 amino acids. The CDR3: CASGETGTGEGYTF. The CDR3 DNA reads TGTGCCAGCGGGGAAACCGGGACAGGGGAAGGCTACACCTTC.

The chain combines TRBV5-6 with TRBJ2-1; D is unresolved. The CDR3 totals 16 residues. The germline gives CDR1 SGHDT, CDR2 YYEEEE. The ends were cut back, 4 bases at V and 0 bases at J, with 14 bases in the middle. In DNA, the CDR3 is TGTGCCAGCAGCGAAATGACATTGAGCTCCTACAATGAGCAGTTCTTC. Translating it yields CASSEMTLSSYNEQFF.

The rearrangement links TRBV12-3 or TRBV12-4 to TRBJ2-7, with D unclear. The CDR3 spans 16 residues. Trimming removed 3 bases from V and 7 bases from J, with 22 bases in between. CDR3 residues: CASSFRADPFYNEQYF. CDR3 coding DNA: TGTGCCAGCAGTTTCAGAGCAGACCCTTTCTACAATGAGCAGTACTTC.

With respect to this clonotype: Sequence at one end of the junction differs from germline and may be a read error. This chain connects TRBV18 to TRBJ1-3; the match to TRBD1 covers 7 bases. The CDR3 covers 16 residues. CDR1 is KGHSH and CDR2 is LQKENI in the germline V gene. The CDR3 DNA follows: TGTGCCGGCTCACCTCCGACAGGGTACTCTGGAAACACCATATATTTT. As protein: CAGSPPTGYSGNTIYF.

This clonotype occurred a few times. The rearrangement uses TRBV2 and TRBJ2-1, with D hard to call. The CDR3 loop spans 12 amino acids. V dropped 6 bases and J dropped 4 bases, with 7 bases sitting between them. Germline lookup yields CDR1 SNHLY and CDR2 FYNNEI. CDR3 DNA: TGTGCCAGCAGGCAACCTTACAATGAGCAGTTCTTC. Translating gives CASRQPYNEQFF. The complete variable domain, with remaining parts taken from reference TRBV2 and TRBJ2-1, reads EPEVTQTPSHQVTQMGQEVILRCVPISNHLYFYWYRQILGQKVEFLVSFYNNEISEKSEIFDDQFSVERPDGSNFTLKIRSTKLEDSAMYFCASRQPYNEQFFGPGTRLTVL.

The chain has TRBV29-1 and TRBJ2-2; D gene ambiguous. V was cut by 6 bases and J by 6 bases, with 8 bases left in between. Germline values: CDR1 SQVTM, CDR2 ANQGSEA. This CDR3 comprises 11 residues. The CDR3 spells CSVAAAGELFF. The CDR3 nucleotides read TGCAGCGTGGCCGCTGCCGGGGAGCTGTTTTTT.

In DNA form, the CDR3 reads TGTGCCAGCAGCGTTCGTTACACCGGGGAGCTGTTTTTT. Translating gives CASSVRYTGELFF. The chain is built from TRBV9 and TRBJ2-2, with D unresolved. This CDR3 spans 13 amino acids. Trimming removed 2 bases at V and 3 bases at J, with 5 bases between. In germline, CDR1 is SGDLS, CDR2 YYNGEE.

The chain joins TRBV28 to TRBJ1-1; tentatively, D is TRBD1 (5 bases). Germline V gene sequence: CDR1 MDHEN, CDR2 SYDVKM. This CDR3 contains 18 residues. Trimming cost V 7 bases and J 1 base, with 25 bases left between them. The CDR3 loop is CASTIGVGLDYPNTEAFF. CDR3 bases: TGTGCCAGCACCATAGGGGTAGGGTTGGATTACCCGAACACTGAAGCTTTCTTT. Full variable domain (outside the CDR3, taken from reference TRBV28 and TRBJ1-1): DVKVTQSSRYLVKRTGEKVFLECVQDMDHENMFWYRQDPGLGLRLIYFSYDVKMKEKGDIPEGYSVSREKKERFSLILESASTNQTSMYLCASTIGVGLDYPNTEAFFGQGTRLTVV.

The sample holds a few counts of this clonotype. This chain uses TRBV7-2 with TRBJ2-7; TRBD2 is a possible D gene (6 bases). Between the trimmed V and J ends, which lost 2 bases and 2 bases, there was a span of 10 bases. The CDR3 is made up of 14 amino acids. Germline V gene sequence: CDR1 SGHTA, CDR2 FQGNSA. The CDR3 loop reads CASSLSGPPYEQYF. In DNA, the CDR3 is TGTGCCAGCAGCTTAAGCGGGCCACCCTACGAGCAGTACTTC.

This clonotype was picked up a small number of times. This chain connects TRBV7-9 to TRBJ2-6; no reliable D call. The CDR3 is made up of 15 amino acids. V lost 1 base to trimming and J lost 0 bases, with 4 bases between them. Looked up from germline, CDR1 is SEHNR and CDR2 is FQNEAQ (reference sequence). For the CDR3, the DNA is TGTGCCAGCAGCTTAGTAGTCTCTGGGGCCAACGTCCTGACTTTC. This sequence encodes CASSLVVSGANVLTF.

The chain is built from TRBV29-1 and TRBJ2-7, with 11 bases identical to TRBD2. V was pared by 6 bases and J by 1 base, with 5 bases of the junction left unmatched. This CDR3 region has 14 residues. Germline-derived CDR1 and CDR2 are SQVTM and ANQGSEA. CDR3 sequence (DNA): TGCAGCGTGGCTGGGACTAGCGGATCCTACGAGCAGTACTTC. Its translation: CSVAGTSGSYEQYF.

The chain combines TRBV7-2 with TRBJ2-2; the D is unclear. Trimming removed 1 base at V and 5 bases at J, with 8 bases between. Germline lookup yields CDR1 SGHTA and CDR2 FQGNSA. The CDR3 sequence is 14 residues long. The CDR3 region has the DNA TGTGCCAGCAGCTTAGAGGTTTTGACCGGGGAGCTGTTTTTT. The encoded protein is CASSLEVLTGELFF.